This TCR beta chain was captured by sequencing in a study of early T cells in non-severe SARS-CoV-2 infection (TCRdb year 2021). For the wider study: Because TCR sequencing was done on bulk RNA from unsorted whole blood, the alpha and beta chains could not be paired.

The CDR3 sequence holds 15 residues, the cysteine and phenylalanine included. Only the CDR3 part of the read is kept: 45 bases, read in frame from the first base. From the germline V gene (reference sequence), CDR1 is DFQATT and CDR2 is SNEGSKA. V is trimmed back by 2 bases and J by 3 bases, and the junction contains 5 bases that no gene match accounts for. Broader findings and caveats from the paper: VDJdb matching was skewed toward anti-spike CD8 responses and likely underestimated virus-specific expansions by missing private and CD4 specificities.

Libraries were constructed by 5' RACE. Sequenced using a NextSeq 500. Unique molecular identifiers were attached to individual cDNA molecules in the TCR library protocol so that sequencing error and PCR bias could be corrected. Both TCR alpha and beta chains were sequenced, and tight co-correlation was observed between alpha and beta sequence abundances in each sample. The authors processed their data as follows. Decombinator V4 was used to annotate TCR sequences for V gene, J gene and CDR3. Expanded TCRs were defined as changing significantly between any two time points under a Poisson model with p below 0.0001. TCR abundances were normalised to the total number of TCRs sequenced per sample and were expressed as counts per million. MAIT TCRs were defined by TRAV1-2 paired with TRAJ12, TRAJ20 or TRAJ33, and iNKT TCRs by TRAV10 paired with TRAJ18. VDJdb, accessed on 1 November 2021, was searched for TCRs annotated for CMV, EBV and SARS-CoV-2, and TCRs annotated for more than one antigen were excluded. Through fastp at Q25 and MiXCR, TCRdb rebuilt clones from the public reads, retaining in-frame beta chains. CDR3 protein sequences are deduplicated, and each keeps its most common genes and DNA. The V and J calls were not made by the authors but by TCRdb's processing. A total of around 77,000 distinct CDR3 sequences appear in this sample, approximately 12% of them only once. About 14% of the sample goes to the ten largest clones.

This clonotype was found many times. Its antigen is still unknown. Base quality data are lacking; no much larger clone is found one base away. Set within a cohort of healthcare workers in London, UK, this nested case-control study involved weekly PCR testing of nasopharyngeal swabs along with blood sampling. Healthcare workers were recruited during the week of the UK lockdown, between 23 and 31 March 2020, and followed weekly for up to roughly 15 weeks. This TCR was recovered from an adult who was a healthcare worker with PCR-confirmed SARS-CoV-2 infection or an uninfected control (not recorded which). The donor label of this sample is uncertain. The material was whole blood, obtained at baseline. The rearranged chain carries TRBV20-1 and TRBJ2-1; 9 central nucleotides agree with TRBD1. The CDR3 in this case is CSARPMTGGYNEQFF. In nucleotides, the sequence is TGCAGTGCTAGACCTATGACAGGGGGCTACAATGAGCAGTTCTTC.